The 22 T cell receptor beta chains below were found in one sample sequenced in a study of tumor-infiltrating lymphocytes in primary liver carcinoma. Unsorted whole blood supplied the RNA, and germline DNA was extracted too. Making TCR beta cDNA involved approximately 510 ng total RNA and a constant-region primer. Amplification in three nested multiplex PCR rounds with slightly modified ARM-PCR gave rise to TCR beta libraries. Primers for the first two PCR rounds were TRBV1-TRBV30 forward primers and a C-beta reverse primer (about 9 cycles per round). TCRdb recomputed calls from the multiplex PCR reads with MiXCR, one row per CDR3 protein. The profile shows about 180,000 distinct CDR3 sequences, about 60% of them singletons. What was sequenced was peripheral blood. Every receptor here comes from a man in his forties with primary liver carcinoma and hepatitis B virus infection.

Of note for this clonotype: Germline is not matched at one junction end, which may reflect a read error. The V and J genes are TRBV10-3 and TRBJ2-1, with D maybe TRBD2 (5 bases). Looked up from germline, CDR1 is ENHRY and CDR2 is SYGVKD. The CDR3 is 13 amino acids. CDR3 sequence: CTISESGNNEQFF. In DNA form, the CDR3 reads TGTACCATCAGTGAATCGGGAAACAATGAGCAGTTCTTC.

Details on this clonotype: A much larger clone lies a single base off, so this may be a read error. The CDR3 sequence is CASSPTGLDYGYTF. DNA for the CDR3: TGTGCCAGCAGCCCGACAGGGCTCGACTATGGCTACACCTTC. The J gene is TRBJ1-2, the V gene TRBV11-2; TRBD1 matches 7 bases. V gave up 5 bases and J gave up 3 bases; unmatched junction bases: 6. The germline V gene has CDR1 SGHAT and CDR2 FQNNGV. The CDR3 sequence is 14 residues long.

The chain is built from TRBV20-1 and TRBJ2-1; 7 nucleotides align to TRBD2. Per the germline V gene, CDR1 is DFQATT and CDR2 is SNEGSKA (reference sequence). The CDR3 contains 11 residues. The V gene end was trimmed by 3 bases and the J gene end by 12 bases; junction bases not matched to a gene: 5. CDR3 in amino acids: CSASWTRGQFF. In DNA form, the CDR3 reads TGCAGTGCTAGCTGGACTAGAGGGCAGTTCTTC.

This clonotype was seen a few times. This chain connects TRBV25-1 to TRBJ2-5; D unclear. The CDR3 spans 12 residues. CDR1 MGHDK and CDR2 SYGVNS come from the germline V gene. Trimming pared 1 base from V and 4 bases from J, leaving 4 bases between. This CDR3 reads CASSELLETQYF. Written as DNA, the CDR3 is TGTGCCAGCAGTGAATTGTTAGAGACCCAGTACTTC. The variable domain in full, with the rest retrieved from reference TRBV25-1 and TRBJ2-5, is EADIYQTPRYLVIGTGKKITLECSQTMGHDKMYWYQQDPGMELHLIHYSYGVNSTEKGDLSSESTVSRIRTEHFPLTLESARPSHTSQYLCASSELLETQYFGPGTRLLVL.

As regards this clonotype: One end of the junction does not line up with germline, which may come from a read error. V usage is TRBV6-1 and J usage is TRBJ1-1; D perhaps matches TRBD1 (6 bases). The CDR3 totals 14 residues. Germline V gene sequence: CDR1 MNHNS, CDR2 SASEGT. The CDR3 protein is CASRGRDTNTEASF. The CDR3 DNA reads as TGTGCCAGCAGAGGGCGGGACACGAACACTGAAGCTTCCTTT.

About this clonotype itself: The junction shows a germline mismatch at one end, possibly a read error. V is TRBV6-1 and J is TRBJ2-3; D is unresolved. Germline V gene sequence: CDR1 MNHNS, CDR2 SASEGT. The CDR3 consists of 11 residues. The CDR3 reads CASSERHTLYF. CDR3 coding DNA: TGTGCCAGCAGTGAACGACATACGCTGTATTTT.

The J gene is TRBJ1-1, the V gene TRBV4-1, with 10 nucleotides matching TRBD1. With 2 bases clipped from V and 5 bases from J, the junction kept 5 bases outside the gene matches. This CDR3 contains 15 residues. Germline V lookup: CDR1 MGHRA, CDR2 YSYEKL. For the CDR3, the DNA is TGCGCCAGCAGCCAAAGGACAGGGGGAGAGACTGAAGCTTTCTTT. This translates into CASSQRTGGETEAFF.

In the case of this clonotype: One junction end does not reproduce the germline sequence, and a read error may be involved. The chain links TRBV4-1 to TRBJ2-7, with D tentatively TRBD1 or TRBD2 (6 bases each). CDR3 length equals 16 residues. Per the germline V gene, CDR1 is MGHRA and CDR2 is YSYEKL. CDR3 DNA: TGCGCCGGCAGCCAAAGATGGGGGGCCAGCTCCTACGAGCAGTACTTC. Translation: CAGSQRWGASSYEQYF.

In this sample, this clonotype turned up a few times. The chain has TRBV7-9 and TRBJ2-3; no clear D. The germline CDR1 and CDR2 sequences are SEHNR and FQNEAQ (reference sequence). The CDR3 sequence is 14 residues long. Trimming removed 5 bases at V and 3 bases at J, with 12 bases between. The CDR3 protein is CASSPRVGTDTQYF. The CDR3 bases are TGTGCCAGCAGCCCGCGTGTTGGTACAGATACGCAGTATTTT.

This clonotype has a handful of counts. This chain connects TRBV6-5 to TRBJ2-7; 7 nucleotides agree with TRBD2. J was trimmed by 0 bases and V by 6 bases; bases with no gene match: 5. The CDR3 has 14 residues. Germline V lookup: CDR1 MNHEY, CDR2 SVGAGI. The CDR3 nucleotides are TGTGCCAGCAGGCTAGCGGATAGCTCCTACGAGCAGTACTTC. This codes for CASRLADSSYEQYF.

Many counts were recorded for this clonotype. In DNA form, the CDR3 reads TGTGCCAGCAGTTTATCCGGGGGGGACACTGAAGCTTTCTTT. Its translation is CASSLSGGDTEAFF. This rearrangement joins TRBV28 to TRBJ1-1, with D possibly TRBD1 on 5 matching bases. Germline CDR1 is MDHEN and CDR2 is SYDVKM. Trimming shortened V by 1 base and J by 3 bases, and 9 bases separated the two germline ends. This CDR3 has 14 residues.

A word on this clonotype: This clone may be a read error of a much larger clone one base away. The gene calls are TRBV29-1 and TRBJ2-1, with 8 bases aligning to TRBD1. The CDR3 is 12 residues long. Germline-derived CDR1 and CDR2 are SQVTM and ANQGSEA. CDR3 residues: CNVAPDRGEQFF. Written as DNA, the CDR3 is TGCAACGTAGCCCCCGACAGGGGTGAGCAGTTCTTC.

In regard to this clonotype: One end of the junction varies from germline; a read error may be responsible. The CDR3 region has the DNA TGTGTCAGCAGCCCTGGACAGGGGGCGAACGAAAAACTGTTTTTT. This sequence encodes CVSSPGQGANEKLFF. The chain links TRBV4-2 to TRBJ1-4, with 11 bases aligning to TRBD1. The CDR3 loop spans 15 amino acids. Germline values: CDR1 LGHNA, CDR2 YNFKEQ.

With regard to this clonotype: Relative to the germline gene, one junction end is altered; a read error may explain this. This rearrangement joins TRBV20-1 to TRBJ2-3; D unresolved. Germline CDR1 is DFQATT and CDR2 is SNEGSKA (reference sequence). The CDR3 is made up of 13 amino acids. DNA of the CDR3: TGCAGTGCTAGTTGGGCCAGCATAGATACGCAGTATTTT. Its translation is CSASWASIDTQYF.

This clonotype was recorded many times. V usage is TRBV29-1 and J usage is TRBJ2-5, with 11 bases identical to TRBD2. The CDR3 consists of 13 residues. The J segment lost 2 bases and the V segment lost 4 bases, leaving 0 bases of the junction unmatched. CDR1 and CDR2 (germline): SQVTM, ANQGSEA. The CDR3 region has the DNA TGCAGCGTTGGGACTAGCGGGCAAGAGACCCAGTACTTC. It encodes CSVGTSGQETQYF.

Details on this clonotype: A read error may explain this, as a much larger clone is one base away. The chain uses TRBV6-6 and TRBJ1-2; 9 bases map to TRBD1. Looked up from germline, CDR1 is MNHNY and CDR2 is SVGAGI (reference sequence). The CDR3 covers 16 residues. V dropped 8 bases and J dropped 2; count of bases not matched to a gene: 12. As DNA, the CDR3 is TGTGCCAGCGGTTCCCCACGGACAGGGGAGAACTATGGCTACACCTTC. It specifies CASGSPRTGENYGYTF.

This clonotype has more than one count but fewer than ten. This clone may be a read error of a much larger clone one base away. Here the CDR3 reads CASSLDSTLQGTQYF. As DNA, the CDR3 is TGTGCCAGCAGCTTAGATAGCACGCTACAAGGGACCCAGTACTTC. The chain has TRBV11-2 and TRBJ2-5; D uncertain. The CDR3 totals 15 residues. Germline V gene sequence: CDR1 SGHAT, CDR2 FQNNGV.

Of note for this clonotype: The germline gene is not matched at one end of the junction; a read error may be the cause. Written as DNA, the CDR3 is TGTGCCAGCAGCTTGGTGGGGGCGCAAGGCTACATCTTC. Translation: CASSLVGAQGYIF. J is TRBJ1-2 and V is TRBV5-4, with a tentative D call TRBD1 (6 bases). The germline V gene has CDR1 SGHNT and CDR2 YYREEE (reference sequence). The CDR3 has 13 residues.

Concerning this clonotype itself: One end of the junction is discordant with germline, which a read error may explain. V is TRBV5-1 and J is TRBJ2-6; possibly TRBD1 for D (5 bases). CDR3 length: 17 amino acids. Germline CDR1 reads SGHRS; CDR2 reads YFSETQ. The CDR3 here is CAGSFDPPGAGADVLTF. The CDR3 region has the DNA TGCGCCGGCAGCTTTGATCCACCTGGCGCTGGGGCCGACGTCCTGACTTTC.

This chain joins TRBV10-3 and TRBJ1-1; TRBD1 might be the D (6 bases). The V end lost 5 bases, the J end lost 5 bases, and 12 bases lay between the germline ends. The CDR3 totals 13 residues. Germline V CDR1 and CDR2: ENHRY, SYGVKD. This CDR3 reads CAISNREETEAFF. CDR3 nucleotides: TGTGCCATCAGTAACAGGGAAGAGACTGAAGCTTTCTTT.

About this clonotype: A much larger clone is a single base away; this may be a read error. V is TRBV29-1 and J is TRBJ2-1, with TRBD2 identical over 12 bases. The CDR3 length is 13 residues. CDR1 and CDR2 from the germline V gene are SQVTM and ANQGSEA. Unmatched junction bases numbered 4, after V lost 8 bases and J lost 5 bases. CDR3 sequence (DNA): TGCAGCCAGCGACTAGCGGGAGACAATGAGCAGTTCTTC. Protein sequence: CSQRLAGDNEQFF.

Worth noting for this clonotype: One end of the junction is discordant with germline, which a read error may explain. The CDR3 protein is CANSLDAGTGELFF. CDR3 bases: TGCGCCAACAGCTTAGATGCCGGCACCGGGGAGCTGTTTTTT. This sequence joins TRBV11-3 and TRBJ2-2; D is uncertain. The germline gives CDR1 SGHNT, CDR2 YENEEA. The CDR3 extends over 14 amino acids.